Presented here are 29 T cell receptor beta chains from one specimen sequenced in a study of T cells expressing NK-cell markers. TCRdb reanalyzed the 5' RACE reads, giving one entry per CDR3 protein sequence and no DNA. The sample table sets out 550,000 to 600,000 distinct CDR3 sequences. The sequencing input was blood T cells: a sorted CD56 or NKG2C T cell subset, CD4+ or CD8+ T cells, or bulk PBMC T cells (not recorded which). These receptors were taken from a man aged 18 to 35 in good health.

This chain links TRBV4-1 with TRBJ1-5; checking the TCRdb D call of TRBD1 is not possible without DNA. The germline V gene has CDR1 MGHRA and CDR2 YSYEKL. This CDR3 region has 15 residues. The CDR3 protein is CASSQATGRSQPQHF.

The chain links TRBV12-3 or TRBV12-4 to TRBJ2-2; TCRdb lists TRBD2, though no DNA is available to test this call. This CDR3 spans 16 amino acids. The CDR3 region is CASSLSAGELVGELFF.

The V and J genes are TRBV7-9 and TRBJ2-5; TCRdb designates TRBD2, a call that cannot be tested without DNA. From germline, CDR1 is SEHNR and CDR2 FQNEAQ (reference sequence). This CDR3 comprises 18 residues. The CDR3 sequence is CASSLGTSGRGYQETQYF.

The chain is built from TRBV6-2 or TRBV6-3 and TRBJ2-5; TCRdb gives TRBD2 as the D gene, but with no DNA this cannot be confirmed. The germline gives CDR1 MNHEY, CDR2 SVGEGT. This CDR3 has 16 amino acids. CDR3 in amino acids: CASRRLLAEFQETQYF.

The chain couples TRBV19 to TRBJ2-2; TCRdb returns TRBD1, unconfirmable since there is no DNA. Germline V lookup: CDR1 LNHDA, CDR2 SQIVND (reference sequence). CDR3 size: 15 residues. CDR3 region: CASSIAGQNTGELFF.

The rearrangement joins TRBV7-2 to TRBJ2-1; TCRdb's assignment of TRBD2 cannot be checked, as there is no DNA. CDR1 is SGHTA and CDR2 is FQGNSA in the germline V gene. This CDR3 comprises 15 residues. The CDR3: CASRVVLAGVNEQFF.

The chain has TRBV10-3 and TRBJ1-1. Germline V gives CDR1 ENHRY, CDR2 SYGVKD. The CDR3 covers 13 residues. The CDR3: CAIRDREGASAFF.

The chain has TRBV20-1 and TRBJ2-1; no DNA is available, so the TRBD1 call from TCRdb remains unchecked. This CDR3 is built from 17 residues. Germline assignment: CDR1 DFQATT and CDR2 SNEGSKA (reference sequence). The chain's CDR3 is CSARETGTSDSYNEQFF.

CDR3: CASSARVSGANVLTF. This chain links TRBV7-9 with TRBJ2-6; TCRdb gives TRBD2 as the D gene, but with no DNA this cannot be confirmed. The CDR3 consists of 15 residues. Germline CDR1 SEHNR, CDR2 FQNEAQ (reference sequence).

This chain joins TRBV11-2 and TRBJ2-5; the TCRdb D gene call, TRBD1, has no DNA to confirm it. CDR3 size: 13 residues. Germline-derived CDR1 and CDR2 are SGHAT and FQNNGV. The CDR3 protein is CASSSPGVGTQYF.

This rearrangement joins TRBV4-2 to TRBJ1-6; without DNA, the TCRdb call of TRBD1 cannot be checked. Per germline, CDR1 LGHNA and CDR2 YNFKEQ. This CDR3 is built from 17 residues. This CDR3 reads CASSQLTRDRYNSPLHF.

The V gene is TRBV19, the J gene TRBJ2-1; absent DNA, TCRdb's TRBD2 call cannot be checked. CDR1 is LNHDA and CDR2 is SQIVND in the germline V gene (reference sequence). The CDR3 spans 13 residues. CDR3 amino acids: CASSRVGVGEQFF.

The CDR3 spells CSVEGRRGMNEQFF. This sequence joins TRBV29-1 and TRBJ2-1; the TCRdb D gene call, TRBD2, has no DNA to confirm it. The CDR3 extends over 14 amino acids. Germline CDR1 SQVTM, CDR2 ANQGSEA.

The chain joins TRBV4-1 to TRBJ2-2; TCRdb's assignment of TRBD1 cannot be checked, as there is no DNA. Germline V gene data show CDR1 as MGHRA and CDR2 as YSYEKL. The CDR3 is 15 residues long. The CDR3 loop reads CASSQSRGFTGELFF.

The V and J genes are TRBV11-1 and TRBJ2-1; TCRdb outputs TRBD1, but without DNA this stays unchecked. CDR3 length: 16 amino acids. The germline V gene has CDR1 SGHAT and CDR2 FQDESV (reference sequence). The CDR3 spells CASSLSPGGVYNEQFF.

V and J are TRBV5-1 and TRBJ2-3. Per the germline V gene, CDR1 is SGHRS and CDR2 is YFSETQ. This CDR3 is 12 amino acids long. The CDR3 loop reads CASSSNTDTQYF.

The CDR3 reads CASSQAALTSTDTQYF. The rearrangement uses TRBV4-1 and TRBJ2-3. The CDR3 has 16 amino acids. CDR1 and CDR2 (germline): MGHRA, YSYEKL.

This sequence joins TRBV10-3 and TRBJ2-1; lacking DNA, the TRBD1 call made by TCRdb goes unchecked. Germline lookup yields CDR1 ENHRY and CDR2 SYGVKD. There are 16 residues in the CDR3. This CDR3 reads CAISEPGQGRYNEQFF.

The rearrangement uses TRBV5-1 and TRBJ2-2; with no DNA, the TCRdb D assignment of TRBD2 cannot be verified. Germline-derived CDR1 and CDR2 are SGHRS and YFSETQ. The CDR3 consists of 16 residues. CDR3 loop: CASSSLSGRNTGELFF. The full variable domain, rest sourced from reference TRBV5-1 and TRBJ2-2, is KAGVTQTPRYLIKTRGQQVTLSCSPISGHRSVSWYQQTPGQGLQFLFEYFSETQRNKGNFPGRFSGRQFSNSRSEMNVSTLELGDSALYLCASSSLSGRNTGELFFGEGSRLTVL.

The V gene is TRBV29-1, the J gene TRBJ2-1; TCRdb calls TRBD2, which cannot be checked without DNA. The CDR3 is 16 amino acids. Germline assignment: CDR1 SQVTM and CDR2 ANQGSEA. The chain's CDR3 is CSAVTSGRESYNEQFF.

The chain joins TRBV29-1 to TRBJ2-2. This CDR3 spans 12 amino acids. Per germline, CDR1 SQVTM and CDR2 ANQGSEA. This CDR3 reads CSVCRSDGELFF.

This rearrangement joins TRBV5-1 to TRBJ2-1; TCRdb outputs TRBD2, but without DNA this stays unchecked. In germline, CDR1 is SGHRS, CDR2 YFSETQ. This CDR3 contains 16 residues. CDR3: CASSPADFFTYNEQFF. The full variable domain, with the rest looked up from reference TRBV5-1 and TRBJ2-1, is KAGVTQTPRYLIKTRGQQVTLSCSPISGHRSVSWYQQTPGQGLQFLFEYFSETQRNKGNFPGRFSGRQFSNSRSEMNVSTLELGDSALYLCASSPADFFTYNEQFFGPGTRLTVL.

CDR3 in amino acids: CASSLVSGSYNEQFF. The chain combines TRBV5-1 with TRBJ2-1; the D gene TCRdb calls, TRBD2, cannot be checked with no DNA. Per the germline V gene, CDR1 is SGHRS and CDR2 is YFSETQ. The CDR3 runs 15 residues.

CDR3 protein: CASKGTGSQPQHF. This chain links TRBV12-3 or TRBV12-4 with TRBJ1-5; lacking DNA, the TRBD1 call made by TCRdb goes unchecked. The CDR3 totals 13 residues.

This chain connects TRBV5-6 to TRBJ2-7; TCRdb indicates TRBD1, and absent DNA this call remains unverified. The CDR3 sequence is 14 residues long. CDR1 is SGHDT, CDR2 YYEEEE, per germline. CDR3 amino acids: CASSFQTVHYEQYF.

The chain recombines TRBV7-2 with TRBJ2-4. Germline V gene lookup returns CDR1 SGHTA and CDR2 FQGNSA. The CDR3 consists of 12 residues. The CDR3 loop reads CASSLQDDIQYF.

The rearrangement joins TRBV6-2 or TRBV6-3 to TRBJ1-5; the D call from TCRdb, TRBD1, cannot be confirmed without DNA. CDR1 is MNHEY and CDR2 is SVGEGT in the germline V gene. CDR3 length: 14 residues. The CDR3 is CASAVTGYNQPQHF.

The CDR3 sequence: CSATNSHTEAFF. V usage is TRBV20-1 and J usage is TRBJ1-1. CDR3 size: 12 residues. The germline V gene has CDR1 DFQATT and CDR2 SNEGSKA (reference sequence).

This chain uses TRBV20-1 with TRBJ1-3. The CDR3 has 13 amino acids. CDR1 is DFQATT and CDR2 is SNEGSKA in the germline V gene (reference sequence). CDR3 amino acids: CSATTGPGNTIYF.